Following are 20 T cell receptor beta chains from one sample sequenced in a study of T cells in Graves' hyperthyroidism and ophthalmopathy. The investigators amplified TCR beta CDR3 regions from RNA transcripts. With the HTBI primer set, the TCR CDR3 went through a first round of RT-PCR. TCRdb passed the multiplex PCR reads through MiXCR, listing each CDR3 protein once. Altogether some 800,000 distinct CDR3 sequences are present, about two fifths being singletons, with the ten largest covering 8.9%. The sample was blood. The source is a man aged 18 to 29 with Graves' hyperthyroidism.

This chain links TRBV29-1 with TRBJ2-1; 10 bases align to TRBD2. This CDR3 has 15 residues. Per germline, CDR1 SQVTM and CDR2 ANQGSEA. V lost 4 bases to trimming and J lost 0 bases; unmatched junction nucleotides: 3. The CDR3 protein is CSVVPSGSSYNEQFF. In DNA form, the CDR3 reads TGCAGCGTTGTACCTAGCGGGAGCTCCTACAATGAGCAGTTCTTC.

This clonotype was detected many times. This chain uses TRBV25-1 with TRBJ1-1; no reliable D call. This CDR3 contains 13 residues. Germline V gives CDR1 MGHDK, CDR2 SYGVNS. V gave up 3 bases and J gave up 4 bases, with 9 bases separating them. DNA for the CDR3: TGTGCCAGCAGTGACATTTATGGCACTGAAGCTTTCTTT. This translates into CASSDIYGTEAFF.

This clonotype was counted once. One junction end disagrees with the germline gene, perhaps due to a read error. The chain recombines TRBV7-9 with TRBJ1-1; D is ambiguous. In germline, CDR1 is SEHNR, CDR2 FQNEAQ (reference sequence). This CDR3 has 14 amino acids. The CDR3 DNA sequence: TGCGCCAGCAGCCAACCTCTACAGAACACTGAAGCTTTCTTT. Its protein is CASSQPLQNTEAFF.

With regard to this clonotype: A much larger clone differs by one base, so this may be a read error. The chain recombines TRBV5-1 with TRBJ1-1; D remains ambiguous. CDR3 length: 13 residues. Germline CDR1 and CDR2: SGHRS and YFSETQ. Trimming took 5 bases from V and 4 from J, leaving 12 bases between them. The DNA of the CDR3 is TGCGCCAGCAGGCCAGAGGTCGGCACTGAAGCTTTCTTT. It yields the protein CASRPEVGTEAFF.

This clonotype has ten or more counts. This chain connects TRBV2 to TRBJ2-2, with D unclear. Trimming took 6 bases from V and 5 from J, leaving 13 bases between them. Germline V gene data show CDR1 as SNHLY and CDR2 as FYNNEI. This CDR3 has 14 amino acids. Here the CDR3 DNA reads TGTGCCAGCAGAATTAGAGTGGAAACCGGGGAGCTGTTTTTT. It translates to CASRIRVETGELFF.

Only a few counts were recorded for this clonotype. The chain joins TRBV5-1 to TRBJ2-7, with 8 bases aligning to TRBD1. The V gene's germline CDR1 is SGHRS and CDR2 YFSETQ. The length of the CDR3 is 14 residues. V trimming: 4 bases; J trimming: 2 bases; junction bases outside the gene matches: 5. This chain's CDR3 is CASSRGQEAYEQYF. The CDR3 DNA reads as TGCGCCAGCAGCCGGGGACAGGAAGCCTACGAGCAGTACTTC.

This clonotype was counted between two and nine times. Compared with germline, one end of the junction differs, possibly owing to a read error. The chain combines TRBV7-9 with TRBJ2-5; perhaps D is TRBD1 or TRBD2 (5 bases each). The CDR3 covers 12 residues. Germline CDR1 and CDR2: SEHNR and FQNEAQ (reference sequence). The CDR3 here is CASSVTSGTHYF. CDR3 sequence (DNA): TGTGCCAGCAGCGTGACGTCCGGGACCCACTACTTC.

In regard to this clonotype: One end of the junction is discordant with germline, which a read error may explain. J is TRBJ2-7 and V is TRBV7-9; D is possibly TRBD2 (6 bases). The CDR3 spans 13 residues. Germline V gene sequence: CDR1 SEHNR, CDR2 FQNEAQ (reference sequence). In nucleotides, the CDR3 is TGTGCCAGCACCTTAAACGGGAGCCACGAGCAGTACTTC. Its protein is CASTLNGSHEQYF.

In its sample, this clonotype was seen a few times. The chain is built from TRBV9 and TRBJ1-4; 7 bases align to TRBD1. Germline trimming cut 0 bases from V and 7 bases from J; bases unmatched to any gene: 6. Germline V gene sequence: CDR1 SGDLS, CDR2 YYNGEE. This CDR3 contains 15 residues. CDR3 coding DNA: TGTGCCAGCAGCGTAGGAGGGCCAGGGGGTGAAAAACTGTTTTTT. It specifies CASSVGGPGGEKLFF.

The chain employs TRBV29-1 and TRBJ1-3; TRBD1 is a possible D gene (6 bases). CDR1 is SQVTM and CDR2 is ANQGSEA in the germline V gene. V dropped 5 bases and J dropped 0 bases, with 20 bases sitting between them. The CDR3 is made up of 17 amino acids. CDR3 region: CSVRTSGGFSSGNTIYF. The DNA of the CDR3 is TGCAGCGTTCGGACTAGCGGGGGCTTTAGCTCTGGAAACACCATATATTTT.

The gene calls are TRBV7-9 and TRBJ2-7, with TRBD1 matching over 9 bases. CDR1 and CDR2 from the germline V gene are SEHNR and FQNEAQ (reference sequence). After removal of 5 bases from V and 5 bases from J, the junction contained 10 bases not matched to a gene. This CDR3 contains 15 residues. CDR3 bases: TGTGCCAGCAGCCCCGGGACAGGGAGCGGTGACGAGCAGTACTTC. This codes for CASSPGTGSGDEQYF. Full variable domain (missing parts from reference TRBV7-9 and TRBJ2-7): DTGVSQNPRHKITKRGQNVTFRCDPISEHNRLYWYRQTLGQGPEFLTYFQNEAQLEKSRLLSDRFSAERPKGSFSTLEIQRTEQGDSAMYLCASSPGTGSGDEQYFGPGTRLTVT.

This clonotype was counted only a few times. The chain combines TRBV6-5 with TRBJ1-3, with D hard to call. V dropped 0 bases and J dropped 2 bases, with 8 bases sitting between them. Per germline, CDR1 MNHEY and CDR2 SVGAGI. CDR3 size: 15 residues. The CDR3 coding sequence is TGTGCCAGCAGTTACTCCGTAACCCCTGGAAACACCATATATTTT. It is translated as CASSYSVTPGNTIYF.

This clonotype was seen many times. This chain links TRBV14 with TRBJ1-1; no reliable D call. This CDR3 region has 16 residues. Trimming stripped 0 bases from V and 3 bases from J, with 14 bases between. The germline gives CDR1 SGHDN, CDR2 FVKESK. This chain's CDR3 is CASSQDQAGLDTEAFF. The CDR3 region has the DNA TGTGCCAGCAGCCAAGATCAGGCGGGGTTGGACACTGAAGCTTTCTTT.

This rearrangement joins TRBV25-1 to TRBJ1-2; no firm D call. The V and J ends lost 7 bases and 5 bases respectively, with 20 bases between them. The CDR3 runs 15 residues. Germline V gene lookup returns CDR1 MGHDK and CDR2 SYGVNS. The CDR3 sequence: CASTPGSGSNYGYTF. As DNA, the CDR3 is TGTGCCAGCACCCCAGGCAGCGGCAGTAATTATGGCTACACCTTC.

This clonotype was counted ten times or more. The rearrangement links TRBV5-1 to TRBJ1-3; 10 bases map to TRBD1. Germline V gene data show CDR1 as SGHRS and CDR2 as YFSETQ. The CDR3 has 14 residues. After removal of 4 bases from V and 4 bases from J, the junction contained 2 bases not matched to a gene. Here the CDR3 reads CASSPGQGGNTIYF. The CDR3 DNA sequence: TGCGCCAGCAGCCCGGGACAGGGGGGAAACACCATATATTTT.

As concerns this clonotype: This CDR3 fails to terminate in the conserved phenylalanine or tryptophan, so it likely reflects a read error. The chain uses TRBV19 and TRBJ1-5; D gene unclear. V lost 5 bases and J lost 0, with 8 bases in between. The germline V gene encodes CDR1 LNHDA and CDR2 SQIVND (reference sequence). This CDR3 contains 14 residues. The CDR3 sequence: CASSPGGSNQPQHL. Here the CDR3 DNA reads TGTGCCAGTAGTCCCGGTGGTAGCAATCAGCCCCAGCATCTT.

The chain carries TRBV5-1 and TRBJ2-2; D not certain. Germline V CDR1 and CDR2: SGHRS, YFSETQ. Trimming shortened V by 0 bases and J by 0 bases, and 6 bases separated the two germline ends. The CDR3 runs to 15 residues. CDR3 region: CASSLERPNTGELFF. Here the CDR3 DNA reads TGCGCCAGCAGCTTGGAACGGCCGAACACCGGGGAGCTGTTTTTT.

Of note for this clonotype: A much larger clone lies a single base off, so this may be a read error. The chain links TRBV9 to TRBJ2-5; D tentatively reads TRBD1 or TRBD2 (6 bases each). Germline CDR1 is SGDLS and CDR2 is YYNGEE. The CDR3 contains 13 residues. CDR3 protein: CASSTRGQETRYF. CDR3 bases: TGTGCCAGCAGCACCCGGGGGCAAGAGACCCGGTACTTC.

The chain recombines TRBV2 with TRBJ1-1; D possibly corresponds to TRBD1 (5 bases). Germline values: CDR1 SNHLY, CDR2 FYNNEI. Between the trimmed V and J ends, which lost 5 bases and 4 bases, there was a span of 17 bases. This CDR3 comprises 15 residues. The DNA for the CDR3 is TGTGCCAGCAGTTTAGCCGGGGGGTGGGTCACTGAAGCTTTCTTT. Encoded protein: CASSLAGGWVTEAFF.

In its sample, this clonotype was seen many times. The rearrangement joins TRBV7-6 to TRBJ2-5; maybe TRBD2 (6 bases). Trimming stripped 3 bases from V and 3 bases from J, with 11 bases between. CDR3 length: 14 residues. Germline CDR1 reads SGHVS; CDR2 reads FNYEAQ. The CDR3 reads CASSFGGAKETQYF. The CDR3 nucleotides read TGTGCCAGCAGCTTCGGCGGGGCTAAAGAGACCCAGTACTTC.